This is a list of T cell receptor beta chains from one sample in a study of T cells in Graves' hyperthyroidism and ophthalmopathy. From the multiplex PCR reads, TCRdb called clonotypes with MiXCR, one entry per CDR3 protein. The sample lists about 460,000 distinct CDR3 sequences, about 20% occurring once. The sample consisted of blood. The receptors here all came from a woman between 65 and 79 years old with Graves' ophthalmopathy. Both conserved end residues are part of each CDR3. D genes are given only for firm matches. Clone size appears in some rows only: once, few, many, or a class for an expanded clone.

D | J | size | V | DNA | CDR3
- | TRBJ2-7 | - | TRBV6-2/TRBV6-3 | TGTGCCAGCAGTGTATCGAGGGACCACTACGAGCAGTACTTC | CASSVSRDHYEQYF
- | TRBJ1-2 | few | TRBV29-1 | TGCAGCGTTGAAGCACATAAGGGGGAGAATGGCTACACCTTC | CSVEAHKGENGYTF
TRBD1 | TRBJ1-1 | - | TRBV3-1 | TGTGCCAGCAGCCGACAGGGGAGGGAAGCTTTCTTT | CASSRQGREAFF
TRBD1 | TRBJ2-2 | few | TRBV9 | TGTGCCAGCAGCGTAGAAGGGACAGTGAGCTCCGGGGAGCTGTTTTTT | CASSVEGTVSSGELFF
- | TRBJ2-7 | - | TRBV14 | TGTGCCAGCAGCCAAGGGGGCAGGGCATTCAACGAGCAGTACTTC | CASSQGGRAFNEQYF
- | TRBJ2-1 | - | TRBV18 | TGTGCCAGCTCACCTTCGGGGCTTGGCAATGAGCAGTTCTTC | CASSPSGLGNEQFF
- | TRBJ1-6 | - | TRBV7-9 | TGTGCCAGCAGCTTAACTTCGGGAAATTCACCCCTCCACTTT | CASSLTSGNSPLHF
- | TRBJ2-1 | many | TRBV11-2 | TGTGCCAGCAGCTTAGATCCTCACCGGGAGCAGTTCTTC | CASSLDPHREQFF
TRBD1 | TRBJ2-1 | - | TRBV5-5 | TGTGCCAGCAGCCCCCGCGACAGGGGCTCCTACAATGAGCAGTTCTTC | CASSPRDRGSYNEQFF
- | TRBJ1-5 | - | TRBV24-1 | TGTGCCACCAGTGATTCCAGGGTGGGGGGCGAGAGTCAGCCCCAGCATTTT | CATSDSRVGGESQPQHF
- | TRBJ2-6 | - | TRBV6-1 | TGTGCCAGCAGTGAAATAAAGGGGTACGGGGCCAACGTCCTGACTTTC | CASSEIKGYGANVLTF
- | TRBJ1-2 | - | TRBV28 | TGTGCCAGCAGTTCCCCGATCAGGGACCGGATGGGTGGCTACACCTTC | CASSSPIRDRMGGYTF
TRBD2 | TRBJ2-2 | few | TRBV11-3 | TGTGCCAGCAGCCAGCGGGGGGAGAACACCGGGGAGCTGTTTTTT | CASSQRGENTGELFF
TRBD1 | TRBJ1-2 | - | TRBV25-1 | TGTGCCAGCAGTGAAGGAGACAGGGGGCATGGCTACACCTTC | CASSEGDRGHGYTF
- | TRBJ2-5 | - | TRBV18 | TGTCCCAGCTCACCACCGGCTGAAGAGACCCAGTACTTC | CPSSPPAEETQYF
TRBD1 | TRBJ2-1 | - | TRBV5-1 | TGCGCCAGCAGCTCCACGGGGCCGGGACAGGGGTATAAAAATGAGCAGTTCTTC | CASSSTGPGQGYKNEQFF
TRBD2 | TRBJ2-7 | - | TRBV5-1 | TGCGCCAGCAGCCTTAACCTGCTAGCGGGAGGTCCGTACGAGCAGTACTTC | CASSLNLLAGGPYEQYF
- | TRBJ1-1 | many | TRBV12-3/TRBV12-4 | TGTGCCAGCGCGGGACGCCAAAACACTGAAGCTTTCTTT | CASAGRQNTEAFF
- | TRBJ1-2 | - | TRBV4-2 | TGTGCCAGCAGCCAAGCAGGAGACTTCTATGGCTACACCTTC | CASSQAGDFYGYTF
- | TRBJ2-7 | - | TRBV5-1 | TGCGCCAGCAGCTTTTTTAGCGGCTCCTACGAGCAGTACTTC | CASSFFSGSYEQYF
- | TRBJ2-3 | few | TRBV4-2 | TGTGCCAGCAGCCAACGAGAGCGAGATACGCAGTATTTT | CASSQRERDTQYF
- | TRBJ1-1 | few | TRBV6-2/TRBV6-3 | TGTGCCAGCAGTTACTGGCACCAGAACACTGAAGCTTTCTTT | CASSYWHQNTEAFF
- | TRBJ2-4 | - | TRBV2 | TGTGCCAGCAGTGAGCTGGGGGCAGGGTGGAAAAACATTCAGTACTTC | CASSELGAGWKNIQYF
- | TRBJ1-1 | many | TRBV28 | TGTGCCAGCAGTTTACCTGGGAATCTCGACACTGAAGCTTTCTTT | CASSLPGNLDTEAFF
- | TRBJ1-2 | few | TRBV3-1 | TGTGCCAGCAGCAAAGCTCACGCAGGGAGTCATGGCTACACCTTC | CASSKAHAGSHGYTF
TRBD2 | TRBJ2-5 | - | TRBV19 | TGTGCCAGTAGTATGGGGCTAGCGGGAGTCCAAGAGACCCAGTACTTC | CASSMGLAGVQETQYF
- | TRBJ1-2 | - | TRBV5-1 | TGCGCCAGCAGCTTGGCCGGGCAGGGTGGGGCCTACACCTTC | CASSLAGQGGAYTF
- | TRBJ2-7 | - | TRBV30 | TGTGCCTGGAGTGTACAGGGAGCTGTAGGGCAGTACTTC | CAWSVQGAVGQYF
TRBD1 | TRBJ1-1 | - | TRBV30 | TGTGCCTGCCAACGGGACAGGGACACTGAAGCTTTCTTT | CACQRDRDTEAFF